Only a few counts were recorded for the clone carrying this T cell receptor beta chain. Its antigen is not identified. Both TRBC1 and TRBC2 were covered by a beta constant-region primer of two equimolar oligonucleotides. TCRdb reanalysed the UMI-ligation and nested PCR reads using MiXCR and keeps one entry per CDR3 protein. Counted here are 70,000 to 95,000 distinct CDR3 sequences, about 6.5% occurring once; the ten biggest clones make up roughly 1.5%. CMV status came from CD4+ IFNgamma after overnight CMV lysate stimulation. After CD4 positive bead selection, the CD4-negative fraction gave CD8 T cells. The source of the sample is a study of naive and memory T cell subsets. Study-level points and caveats: Over 95% of naive TCR sequences appeared only once after error correction, unlike memory subsets.

The CDR3 spans 14 residues. Germline loops: CDR1 SGHTA, CDR2 FQGNSA. The V end was cut by 5 bases, the J end by 4 bases, with 13 bases between. The material sequenced was central memory CD4+ T cells from blood. The clonotype originates from a human donor in good health. The chain is built from TRBV7-2 and TRBJ2-3, with D perhaps TRBD1 (6 bases). CDR3 DNA: TGTGCCAGCAGCCGACCCGAGGGGGCAGATACGCAGTATTTT. It encodes CASSRPEGADTQYF.